A single sample is the source of the 28 T cell receptor beta chains below, sequenced in a study of vaccination and CD4 T cells after COVID-19 (dated by TCRdb to the early 2020s). Explained via the paper, the treatment or condition label denotes: roughly 10-day PBMC culture with coronavirus spike peptide pools or control peptides (ViraFEST assay). No antigen has been assigned to these receptors. Library generation was performed with PCR. Reads for this sample came from an Illumina iSeq 100. DNA from cultured CD4+ T cells was subjected to TCR sequencing with the Oncomine TCR Beta short-read assay at the Johns Hopkins FTIC core. TCRdb reanalyzed the raw reads on its own, using fastp at Q25 for trimming and MiXCR for clone calling, and kept in-frame beta chains. Rows are unified per CDR3 protein, each entry keeping the most common DNA and genes. A total of fewer than 20,000 distinct CDR3 sequences appear in this sample, 30% to 45% of them only once. Around 8% of the sample is taken by the ten largest.

The sequenced sample consisted of CD4+ T cells from blood, cultured in vitro. Receptor source: a human donor who had recovered from COVID-19.

The chain joins TRBV5-1 to TRBJ2-3, with a tentative D call TRBD1 (5 bases). CDR3 size: 15 residues. Germline V gene lookup returns CDR1 SGHRS and CDR2 YFSETQ. The V gene lost 2 bases and the J gene lost 1 base, with 11 bases spanning the gap. The DNA of the CDR3 is TGCGCCAGCAGCTTACAGGATACCCGCACAGATACGCAGTATTTT. Translating gives CASSLQDTRTDTQYF.

This clonotype appeared a few times. The chain employs TRBV4-1 and TRBJ1-5; possibly TRBD1 for D (6 bases). CDR1 is MGHRA and CDR2 is YSYEKL in the germline V gene. The CDR3 is 16 amino acids. V lost 0 bases and J lost 3, with 12 bases in between. CDR3 sequence reads: CASSQDPQGPNQPQHF. CDR3 in DNA: TGCGCCAGCAGCCAAGATCCCCAGGGGCCCAATCAGCCCCAGCATTTT.

This clonotype has only a few counts. V and J are TRBV18 and TRBJ1-5; perhaps TRBD1 as D (6 bases). CDR1 and CDR2 (germline): KGHSH, LQKENI. The CDR3 contains 13 residues. The V end lost 4 bases, the J end lost 10 bases, and 14 bases lay between the germline ends. The CDR3 nucleotides read TGTGCCAGCTCACTCGAACGGACAGACCCCCAGCATTTT. This encodes CASSLERTDPQHF.

The gene calls are TRBV20-1 and TRBJ1-4; 7 nucleotides agree with TRBD1. With 0 bases clipped from V and 5 bases from J, the junction kept 6 bases outside the gene matches. This CDR3 region has 15 residues. In germline, CDR1 is DFQATT, CDR2 SNEGSKA (reference sequence). In DNA, the CDR3 is TGCAGTGCTAGAGATATCGGCAGGGGGAATGAAAAACTGTTTTTT. Translated, it gives CSARDIGRGNEKLFF.

The J gene is TRBJ2-5, the V gene TRBV30, with no clear D. CDR3 length: 13 amino acids. CDR1 and CDR2 from the germline V gene are GTSNPN and SVGIG (reference sequence). V lost 1 base to trimming and J lost 4 bases, with 10 bases between them. The CDR3 nucleotides read TGTGCCTGGAGTGGATCTCGGCTAGAGACCCAGTACTTC. Residues: CAWSGSRLETQYF. The variable domain in full, completed from reference TRBV30 and TRBJ2-5, reads SQTIHQWPATLVQPVGSPLSLECTVEGTSNPNLYWYRQAAGRGLQLLFYSVGIGQISSEVPQNLSASRPQDRQFILSSKKLLLSDSGFYLCAWSGSRLETQYFGPGTRLLVL.

This clonotype was observed a few times. The V gene is TRBV19, the J gene TRBJ2-1; D possibly corresponds to TRBD1 (6 bases). With 5 bases removed from V and 4 bases from J, the gap between germline ends came to 24 bases. CDR3 size: 18 residues. CDR1 is LNHDA, CDR2 SQIVND, per germline (reference sequence). The CDR3 DNA is TGTGCCAGTAGTTCTCCCCTAGGAGGACAGAATTATTACAATGAGCAGTTCTTC. Its translation is CASSSPLGGQNYYNEQFF.

The J gene is TRBJ2-3, the V gene TRBV18; no clear D. CDR1 is KGHSH and CDR2 is LQKENI in the germline V gene. V gave up 6 bases and J gave up 0 bases, with 1 base separating them. The CDR3 runs to 11 residues. The CDR3 DNA is TGTGCCAGCTCCAGCACAGATACGCAGTATTTT. It is translated as CASSSTDTQYF.

V and J are TRBV10-3 and TRBJ2-3, with D hard to call. Germline lookup yields CDR1 ENHRY and CDR2 SYGVKD. The CDR3 has 12 amino acids. The V gene lost 10 bases and the J gene lost 0 bases, with 8 bases spanning the gap. CDR3 region: CATGTSTDTQYF. CDR3 DNA: TGTGCCACCGGTACTAGCACAGATACGCAGTATTTT.

The chain has TRBV2 and TRBJ2-7; 12 positions match TRBD2. Germline V gene data show CDR1 as SNHLY and CDR2 as FYNNEI. V dropped 5 bases and J dropped 6; count of bases not matched to a gene: 5. The CDR3 spans 14 residues. As DNA, the CDR3 is TGTGCCAGCAGTAGGCTAGCGGGGGGGTCCGAGCAGTACTTC. This sequence encodes CASSRLAGGSEQYF.

The CDR3 DNA reads TGCAGTGCCAGCGATACCGGGACAGGGGGCATTGGCGGGGAGCTGTTTTTT. Its protein product is CSASDTGTGGIGGELFF. The chain couples TRBV20-1 to TRBJ2-2; 12 bases are shared with TRBD1. J was trimmed by 7 bases and V by 6 bases; bases with no gene match: 15. CDR1 is DFQATT and CDR2 is SNEGSKA in the germline V gene (reference sequence). The CDR3 length is 17 residues.

The genes are TRBV4-1 and TRBJ1-1, with a weak D call TRBD1 (6 bases). There are 15 residues in the CDR3. Trimming stripped 0 bases from V and 1 base from J, with 9 bases between. Germline-derived CDR1 and CDR2 are MGHRA and YSYEKL. CDR3 protein: CASSQDQGWNTEAFF. The CDR3 bases are TGCGCCAGCAGCCAAGACCAGGGGTGGAACACTGAAGCTTTCTTT.

The chain joins TRBV27 to TRBJ2-7; D gene ambiguous. Trimming took off 2 bases at V and 5 bases at J, with 10 bases between the two ends. There are 13 residues in the CDR3. Germline V lookup: CDR1 MNHEY, CDR2 SMNVEV (reference sequence). The CDR3 coding sequence is TGTGCCAGCAGTTTAGTCGAAGGCCACGAGCAGTACTTC. Translating gives CASSLVEGHEQYF.

The rearrangement uses TRBV15 and TRBJ1-4, with D hard to call. Deletions cut 1 base from V and 0 bases from J, with 3 bases between. CDR1 and CDR2 (germline): LNHNV, YYDKDF (reference sequence). The CDR3 extends over 14 amino acids. The CDR3 DNA is TGTGCCACCAGCAGAGGGACAACTAATGAAAAACTGTTTTTT. Translation: CATSRGTTNEKLFF. Drawing the rest from reference TRBV15 and TRBJ1-4, the complete variable domain is DAMVIQNPRYQVTQFGKPVTLSCSQTLNHNVMYWYQQKSSQAPKLLFHYYDKDFNNEADTPDNFQSRRPNTSFCFLDIRSPGLGDTAMYLCATSRGTTNEKLFFGSGTQLSVL.

The chain has TRBV2 and TRBJ2-5; 7 bases align to TRBD1. V shed 1 base, J shed 7 bases, and the junction held 6 bases outside the gene matches. This CDR3 has 14 residues. The germline CDR1 and CDR2 sequences are SNHLY and FYNNEI. The CDR3 nucleotides are TGTGCCAGCAGTGAAGGAGACAGGGTCGGGACCCAGTACTTC. Its protein is CASSEGDRVGTQYF.

This clonotype has only a few counts. This chain joins TRBV28 and TRBJ2-7; D tentatively fits TRBD1 or TRBD2 (6 bases each). CDR1 and CDR2 from the germline V gene are MDHEN and SYDVKM. The CDR3 runs to 14 residues. Trimming removed 7 bases from V and 6 bases from J, with 19 bases in between. CDR3 amino acids: CASTPHREASEQYF. The CDR3 nucleotides are TGTGCCAGCACCCCCCACAGGGAGGCCAGCGAGCAGTACTTC. The whole variable domain, remainder taken from reference TRBV28 and TRBJ2-7, is DVKVTQSSRYLVKRTGEKVFLECVQDMDHENMFWYRQDPGLGLRLIYFSYDVKMKEKGDIPEGYSVSREKKERFSLILESASTNQTSMYLCASTPHREASEQYFGPGTRLTVT.

This clonotype appeared a few times. V usage is TRBV12-3 or TRBV12-4 and J usage is TRBJ1-5, with a tentative D call TRBD1 (6 bases). This CDR3 region has 14 residues. Trimming shortened V by 6 bases and J by 1 base, and 10 bases separated the two germline ends. CDR3 region: CASSPGHSNQPQHF. The CDR3 DNA follows: TGTGCCAGCAGCCCGGGACACAGCAATCAGCCCCAGCATTTT.

The chain joins TRBV29-1 to TRBJ2-7; 8 bases align to TRBD1. CDR1 and CDR2 (germline): SQVTM, ANQGSEA. V trimming: 3 bases; J trimming: 4 bases; junction bases outside the gene matches: 5. The CDR3 consists of 13 residues. This chain's CDR3 is CSVEAGGGYEQYF. The CDR3, as DNA: TGCAGCGTTGAGGCAGGGGGCGGGTACGAGCAGTACTTC.

The sample holds a few counts of this clonotype. The chain is built from TRBV7-9 and TRBJ2-7; a possible D gene is TRBD1 (6 bases). The CDR3 covers 16 residues. Germline CDR1 reads SEHNR; CDR2 reads FQNEAQ (reference sequence). Trimming removed 3 bases at V and 2 bases at J, with 17 bases between. CDR3 amino acids: CASSLALQGKPYEQYF. The CDR3 DNA is TGTGCCAGCAGCTTGGCCTTGCAGGGGAAGCCCTACGAGCAGTACTTC.

In its sample, this clonotype was seen a few times. The chain recombines TRBV6-1 with TRBJ2-4, with D perhaps matching TRBD2 (7 bases). V lost 8 bases and J 2 bases, leaving 10 bases between the germline ends. In germline, CDR1 is MNHNS, CDR2 SASEGT. The CDR3 is 13 residues long. CDR3 sequence: CASRGATKNIQYF. In DNA, the CDR3 is TGTGCCAGCCGGGGGGCAACCAAAAACATTCAGTACTTC.

The rearrangement uses TRBV10-3 and TRBJ2-5; tentatively, D is TRBD1 (6 bases). Germline-derived CDR1 and CDR2 are ENHRY and SYGVKD. Trimming stripped 11 bases from V and 2 bases from J, with 12 bases between. CDR3 length: 12 amino acids. The chain's CDR3 is CASRDKQETQYF. The DNA of the CDR3 is TGTGCCTCCCGGGACAAACAAGAGACCCAGTACTTC.

The rearrangement links TRBV19 to TRBJ2-5; D is unclear. Trimming left V 5 bases short and J 5 bases short, with 12 bases between. Germline CDR1 and CDR2: LNHDA and SQIVND (reference sequence). The CDR3 has 13 residues. CDR3 protein: CASSATVLETQYF. As DNA, the CDR3 is TGTGCCAGTAGTGCCACAGTGCTTGAGACCCAGTACTTC.

The rearrangement joins TRBV20-1 to TRBJ2-1; D is uncertain. V lost 2 bases to trimming and J lost 9 bases, with 11 bases between them. The CDR3 contains 12 residues. CDR1 is DFQATT and CDR2 is SNEGSKA in the germline V gene (reference sequence). The DNA for the CDR3 is TGCAGTGCTAGAAAGACCCCCAGTGAGCAGTTCTTC. This gives the protein CSARKTPSEQFF.

This clonotype has a single count. The V call is TRBV7-3, the J call TRBJ2-3; the D is unclear. The CDR3 runs 14 residues. Germline V gene data show CDR1 as SGHTA and CDR2 as FQGTGA. V dropped 5 bases and J dropped 8 bases, with 17 bases sitting between them. The CDR3 protein is CASSDPRAPGTQYF. The CDR3 region has the DNA TGTGCCAGCAGCGACCCCCGTGCCCCGGGTACGCAGTATTTT. Complete variable domain (other parts from reference TRBV7-3 and TRBJ2-3): GAGVSQTPSNKVTEKGKYVELRCDPISGHTALYWYRQSLGQGPEFLIYFQGTGAADDSGLPNDRFFAVRPEGSVSTLKIQRTERGDSAVYLCASSDPRAPGTQYFGPGTRLTVL.

The V call is TRBV7-9, the J call TRBJ1-1; D is uncertain. Germline lookup yields CDR1 SEHNR and CDR2 FQNEAQ (reference sequence). Trimming left V 2 bases short and J 1 base short, with 11 bases between. This CDR3 is built from 15 residues. The CDR3 region has the DNA TGTGCCAGCAGCTTATCCCAATTGGAGAACACTGAAGCTTTCTTT. This encodes CASSLSQLENTEAFF.

V gene TRBV7-6 combines with J gene TRBJ2-3, with a tentative D call TRBD2 (6 bases). The germline CDR1 and CDR2 sequences are SGHVS and FNYEAQ. V shed 1 base and J shed 10 bases, with 15 bases lying between them. The CDR3 consists of 14 residues. For the CDR3, the DNA is TGTGCCAGCAGCTTAGGTCCCTATGGGACTCCGCAGTATTTT. Its protein product is CASSLGPYGTPQYF.

The V gene is TRBV6-2 or TRBV6-3, the J gene TRBJ2-5, with D tentatively TRBD1 or TRBD2 (5 bases each). Germline V gene sequence: CDR1 MNHEY, CDR2 SVGEGT. V was pared by 6 bases and J by 0 bases, with 14 bases between. The CDR3 extends over 15 amino acids. The CDR3: CASREPGRYQETQYF. As DNA, the CDR3 is TGTGCCAGCAGGGAACCGGGACGTTACCAAGAGACCCAGTACTTC.

The table lists this clonotype with a few counts. The chain's CDR3 is CATSRGGLHYNEQFF. Written as DNA, the CDR3 is TGTGCCACCAGCAGAGGGGGACTCCACTACAATGAGCAGTTCTTC. The rearrangement links TRBV15 to TRBJ2-1; a weak D match, TRBD2 (6 bases). V lost 1 base, J lost 3 bases, and 10 bases lay in between. Germline CDR1 reads LNHNV; CDR2 reads YYDKDF (reference sequence). This CDR3 has 15 residues.

This chain connects TRBV20-1 to TRBJ2-2; 9 positions agree with TRBD2. Losses at the gene ends were 3 bases for V and 1 base for J; bases not matched to a gene: 6. Germline lookup yields CDR1 DFQATT and CDR2 SNEGSKA (reference sequence). The CDR3 contains 16 residues. CDR3 sequence reads: CSASSRLAVNTGELFF. In DNA, the CDR3 is TGCAGTGCTAGCTCACGACTAGCGGTGAACACCGGGGAGCTGTTTTTT.